These T cell receptor beta chains were read from a single sample in a study of control samples from healthy donors and cancer patients. The table came from immunoSEQ multiplex PCR; TCRdb's copy has only in-frame clones and leaves some out. The sample contains approximately 160,000 clones, more than 85% of which appear only once. Sequencing was performed on blood. Every receptor here comes from a woman between 40 and 50 years old in good health. CDR3s include the opening cysteine and the closing phenylalanine or tryptophan. A D gene is named only where the DNA matches it firmly. Size is stated for part of the rows, as once, few or many counts, or as a class when the clone is expanded.

clone size	D gene	J gene	CDR3 length	V gene	CDR3 DNA	CDR3 protein
once	NA	TRBJ1-1	14	TRBV18	TGTGCCAGCTCACCACCGGGCCAGAACACTGAAGCTTTCTTT	CASSPPGQNTEAFF
NA	TRBD1	TRBJ1-2	14	TRBV2	TGTGCCAGCAGTCCAGGGGGCTGGGACTATGGCTACACCTTC	CASSPGGWDYGYTF
once	TRBD1	TRBJ2-4	18	TRBV5-1	TGCGCCAGCAGCTTTGGGACAGGGGGCCCTGGAGCCAAAAACATTCAGTACTTC	CASSFGTGGPGAKNIQYF
NA	NA	TRBJ2-2	17	TRBV5-6	TGTGCCAGCAGCTTTCTGCAGGGCAGCAAAGACACCGGGGAGCTGTTTTTT	CASSFLQGSKDTGELFF
NA	TRBD1	TRBJ1-2	17	TRBV14	TGTGCCAGCAGCCAAGACAAGACAGGGAGTTCTAACTATGGCTACACCTTC	CASSQDKTGSSNYGYTF
NA	TRBD2	TRBJ2-2	18	TRBV7-2	TGTGCCAGCAGCTTAAGCCTAGCGGGGGGGCTAGGTACCGGGGAGCTGTTTTTT	CASSLSLAGGLGTGELFF
NA	NA	TRBJ1-5	12	TRBV6-5	TGTGCCAGCAGCAAAACAGGTCAGCCCCAGCATTTT	CASSKTGQPQHF
NA	NA	TRBJ2-2	12	TRBV5-1	TGCGCCACCACGACCGAAACCGGGGAGCTGTTTTTT	CATTTETGELFF
once	NA	TRBJ2-3	14	TRBV28	TGTGCCAGCAGTTCACGGGATGGGACAGATACGCAGTATTTT	CASSSRDGTDTQYF
NA	NA	TRBJ1-1	11	TRBV20-1	TGCAGTGCTAGTTCTAACACTGAAGCTTTCTTT	CSASSNTEAFF
NA	TRBD2	TRBJ2-3	16	TRBV28	TGTGCCAGCACCGCCTGGGGAGCGGGGGGGGCAGATACGCAGTATTTT	CASTAWGAGGADTQYF
NA	TRBD2	TRBJ2-7	14	TRBV6-6	TGTGCCAGCAGCCCTAGCGGGGGGGCATCCGAGCAGTACTTC	CASSPSGGASEQYF
NA	NA	TRBJ1-6	15	TRBV11-2	TGTGCCAGCAGCTCCCTGTTGGGGTTGAATTCACCCCTCCACTTT	CASSSLLGLNSPLHF
NA	TRBD1	TRBJ2-5	14	TRBV7-9	TGTGCCAGCAGTGGGTTAACAGGGGGGGAGACCCAGTACTTC	CASSGLTGGETQYF
NA	TRBD1	TRBJ1-1	16	TRBV25-1	TGTGCCAGCAGTGAATACCCCGACAGGGGCAACACTGAAGCTTTCTTT	CASSEYPDRGNTEAFF
NA	NA	TRBJ1-1	18	TRBV21-1	TGTGCCAGCAGCAAAGCAAAGGCGGTCAGGGCCCTTAACACTGAAGCTTTCTTT	CASSKAKAVRALNTEAFF
NA	TRBD1	TRBJ2-5	12	TRBV2	TGTGCCAGCAGTGAGGACAGGGGGACCCAGTACTTC	CASSEDRGTQYF
NA	NA	TRBJ1-1	16	TRBV19	TGTGCCAGTAGTATGCTGCCGGGGGGAATAGGCACTGAAGCTTTCTTT	CASSMLPGGIGTEAFF
few	NA	TRBJ2-7	14	TRBV5-6	TGTGCCAGCACCCGAGGGATCGGCTCCTACGAGCAGTACTTC	CASTRGIGSYEQYF
NA	NA	TRBJ2-3	11	TRBV20-1	TGCAGTGCTCGACGATCAGATACGCAGTATTTT	CSARRSDTQYF
few	NA	TRBJ2-6	15	TRBV7-9	TGTGCCAGCAGCTCTCGGACGGATAGGGCCAACGTCCTGACTTTC	CASSSRTDRANVLTF
NA	TRBD1	TRBJ1-3	15	TRBV19	TGTGCCAGTAGTCTCGGACAGGGGGCTGGAAACACCATATATTTT	CASSLGQGAGNTIYF
NA	NA	TRBJ1-2	14	TRBV5-1	TGCGCCAGCAGCCAGGAACAGGGTTCCTATGGCTACACCTTC	CASSQEQGSYGYTF
NA	TRBD2	TRBJ2-3	18	TRBV7-9	TGTGCCAGCAGTTCATCAGCGGGGGTCTACTGGGAGACAGATACGCAGTATTTT	CASSSSAGVYWETDTQYF
NA	TRBD1	TRBJ1-4	15	TRBV25-1	TGTGCCAGCTCCCTGCCCGGACAGGGTGGAGAAAAACTGTTTTTT	CASSLPGQGGEKLFF
NA	NA	TRBJ1-2	14	TRBV15	TGTGCCACCAGCAGAGTTGTAGGGAACTATGGCTACACCTTC	CATSRVVGNYGYTF
NA	NA	TRBJ1-2	13	TRBV5-8	TGTGCCAGCAGCTTGGTACCGGGAGAGGGCTACACCTTC	CASSLVPGEGYTF
NA	NA	TRBJ1-2	14	TRBV7-8	TGTGCCAGCAGCTTAGTGGGCAGGGGTGATGGCTACACCTTC	CASSLVGRGDGYTF
NA	NA	TRBJ2-7	14	TRBV15	TGTGCCACCAGCAGAGAAGGACTGGGGTACGAGCAGTACTTC	CATSREGLGYEQYF
NA	NA	TRBJ2-2	14	TRBV5-5	TGTGCCAGCAGCCCACAGGTTAATGCCGGGGAGCTGTTTTTT	CASSPQVNAGELFF
NA	TRBD1	TRBJ1-1	13	TRBV6-6	TGTGCCAGCAGATCCGGGACAGCCTCCGAAGCTTTCTTT	CASRSGTASEAFF
NA	NA	TRBJ1-2	12	TRBV5-4	TGTGCCAGCAGCGGCCTTAACTATGGCTACACCTTC	CASSGLNYGYTF
NA	NA	TRBJ2-1	14	TRBV2	TGTGCCAGCACTGAAACTCCGGGTAACCCCTTCGGGGTCTTC	CASTETPGNPFGVF
NA	NA	TRBJ2-5	15	TRBV7-8	TGTGCCAGCAGCCGAGCAGGGGGGGCGGGAGAGACCCAGTACTTC	CASSRAGGAGETQYF
NA	NA	TRBJ1-2	15	TRBV14	TGTGCCAGCAGCCAAGATTACACAGGGCGCTATGGCTACACCTTC	CASSQDYTGRYGYTF
NA	NA	TRBJ2-7	15	TRBV7-8	TGTGCCAGCAGCCCCCAGGCATCTGGGGTTTACGAGCAGTACTTC	CASSPQASGVYEQYF
NA	NA	TRBJ2-5	15	TRBV4-1	TGCGCCAGCAGCCCCGGTACGACCGACCAAGAGACCCAGTACTTC	CASSPGTTDQETQYF